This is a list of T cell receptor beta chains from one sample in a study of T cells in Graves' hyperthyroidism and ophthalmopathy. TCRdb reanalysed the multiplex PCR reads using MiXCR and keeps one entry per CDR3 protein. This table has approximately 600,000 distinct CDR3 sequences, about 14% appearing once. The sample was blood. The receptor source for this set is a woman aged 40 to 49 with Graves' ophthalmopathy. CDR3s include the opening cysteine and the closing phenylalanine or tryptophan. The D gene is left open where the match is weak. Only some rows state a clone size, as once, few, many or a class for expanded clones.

CDR3 protein: CASSYALNTGELFF
CDR3 DNA: TGTGCCAGCAGTTACGCACTGAACACCGGGGAGCTGTTTTTT
D gene: -
clone size: many
J gene: TRBJ2-2
V gene: TRBV6-2/TRBV6-3

CDR3 protein: CASSPGGGFSIQYF
CDR3 DNA: TGTGCCAGCAGCCCGGGGGGGGGGTTTAGCATTCAGTACTTC
D gene: TRBD2
clone size: few
J gene: TRBJ2-4
V gene: TRBV7-8

CDR3 protein: CASSWVGYGYTF
CDR3 DNA: TGTGCCAGCAGTTGGGTGGGCTATGGCTACACCTTC
D gene: -
clone size: many
J gene: TRBJ1-2
V gene: TRBV28

CDR3 protein: CSARDGSLAEVNEQYF
CDR3 DNA: TGCAGTGCTAGAGATGGGAGCCTAGCAGAAGTCAACGAGCAGTACTTC
D gene: -
clone size: many
J gene: TRBJ2-7
V gene: TRBV20-1

CDR3 protein: CASSPHRRRDTGELFF
CDR3 DNA: TGTGCCAGCAGTCCTCACCGAAGAAGGGACACCGGGGAGCTGTTTTTT
D gene: -
clone size: many
J gene: TRBJ2-2
V gene: TRBV12-3/TRBV12-4

CDR3 protein: CASSAVFYEQYF
CDR3 DNA: TGTGCCAGCTCGGCGGTATTCTACGAGCAGTACTTC
D gene: -
clone size: many
J gene: TRBJ2-7
V gene: TRBV6-2/TRBV6-3

CDR3 protein: CAMWGAGGYTF
CDR3 DNA: TGTGCCATGTGGGGGGCCGGTGGCTACACCTTC
D gene: -
clone size: -
J gene: TRBJ1-2
V gene: TRBV2

CDR3 protein: CASSLLGTSGYEQYF
CDR3 DNA: TGTGCCAGCAGCTTGTTGGGGACTAGCGGCTACGAGCAGTACTTC
D gene: TRBD2
clone size: -
J gene: TRBJ2-7
V gene: TRBV13

CDR3 protein: CASTRGDINSPLHF
CDR3 DNA: TGTGCCAGCACCCGTGGGGATATTAATTCACCCCTCCACTTT
D gene: -
clone size: -
J gene: TRBJ1-6
V gene: TRBV7-2

CDR3 protein: CSVRTVSYEQYF
CDR3 DNA: TGCAGCGTTCGGACAGTCAGCTACGAGCAGTACTTC
D gene: -
clone size: many
J gene: TRBJ2-7
V gene: TRBV29-1

CDR3 protein: CSALSGTGFGYTF
CDR3 DNA: TGCAGTGCTCTTTCCGGGACAGGGTTCGGCTACACCTTC
D gene: TRBD1
clone size: -
J gene: TRBJ1-2
V gene: TRBV20-1

CDR3 protein: CASSVQILGGEQYF
CDR3 DNA: TGTGCCAGCAGCGTGCAGATCCTTGGCGGGGAGCAGTACTTC
D gene: -
clone size: many
J gene: TRBJ2-7
V gene: TRBV11-2

CDR3 protein: CASSRPGPYGYTF
CDR3 DNA: TGTGCCAGCAGTCGCCCGGGACCTTATGGCTACACCTTC
D gene: -
clone size: many
J gene: TRBJ1-2
V gene: TRBV28

CDR3 protein: CSARGGTGLYEQYF
CDR3 DNA: TGCAGTGCTAGGGGGGGCACTGGATTATACGAGCAGTACTTC
D gene: -
clone size: few
J gene: TRBJ2-7
V gene: TRBV20-1

CDR3 protein: CASSLSQGAPYEQYF
CDR3 DNA: TGTGCCAGCAGTTTATCGCAGGGGGCGCCCTACGAGCAGTACTTC
D gene: TRBD1
clone size: many
J gene: TRBJ2-7
V gene: TRBV27

CDR3 protein: CASSWRGRREELFF
CDR3 DNA: TGTGCCAGCAGCTGGAGGGGGCGTAGGGAGGAGCTGTTTTTT
D gene: -
clone size: few
J gene: TRBJ2-2
V gene: TRBV5-6

CDR3 protein: CASSSSVLLTDGQTMGYTF
CDR3 DNA: TGTGCCAGCAGCTCCTCTGTTCTGCTGACTGACGGGCAAACTATGGGCTACACCTTC
D gene: -
clone size: few
J gene: TRBJ1-2
V gene: TRBV5-4

CDR3 protein: CAWTRAYEQYF
CDR3 DNA: TGTGCCTGGACCCGGGCCTACGAGCAGTACTTC
D gene: -
clone size: -
J gene: TRBJ2-7
V gene: TRBV30

CDR3 protein: CASSLWDELAKNIQYF
CDR3 DNA: TGTGCCAGCAGTTTATGGGACGAATTAGCCAAAAACATTCAGTACTTC
D gene: -
clone size: -
J gene: TRBJ2-4
V gene: TRBV12-3/TRBV12-4

CDR3 protein: CATSSPQGSPTYEQYF
CDR3 DNA: TGTGCCACCAGCAGTCCTCAGGGTAGCCCTACCTACGAGCAGTACTTC
D gene: -
clone size: many
J gene: TRBJ2-7
V gene: TRBV15

CDR3 protein: CASGSDSATQPQHF
CDR3 DNA: TGTGCCAGCGGTTCGGACAGTGCAACGCAGCCCCAGCATTTT
D gene: -
clone size: many
J gene: TRBJ1-5
V gene: TRBV28

CDR3 protein: CASSTRTAEGTQYF
CDR3 DNA: TGTGCCAGTAGCACGAGGACAGCAGAGGGGACCCAGTACTTC
D gene: -
clone size: many
J gene: TRBJ2-5
V gene: TRBV19

CDR3 protein: CASSSGIAGVETQYF
CDR3 DNA: TGCGCCAGCAGCTCTGGAATAGCGGGAGTAGAGACCCAGTACTTC
D gene: TRBD2
clone size: -
J gene: TRBJ2-5
V gene: TRBV5-1

CDR3 protein: CSAGQANTDTQYF
CDR3 DNA: TGCAGTGCTGGACAGGCAAACACAGATACGCAGTATTTT
D gene: TRBD1
clone size: many
J gene: TRBJ2-3
V gene: TRBV20-1

CDR3 protein: CATTGQGSSEAFF
CDR3 DNA: TGTGCCACCACGGGACAGGGATCTTCTGAAGCTTTCTTT
D gene: TRBD1
clone size: once
J gene: TRBJ1-1
V gene: TRBV12-3/TRBV12-4

CDR3 protein: CASSPRRSTEAFF
CDR3 DNA: TGCGCCAGCAGCCCTAGGAGGAGCACTGAAGCTTTCTTT
D gene: -
clone size: few
J gene: TRBJ1-1
V gene: TRBV4-1

CDR3 protein: CASGEGQGFNQPQHF
CDR3 DNA: TGTGCCAGCGGCGAAGGGCAGGGATTCAATCAGCCCCAGCATTTT
D gene: -
clone size: once
J gene: TRBJ1-5
V gene: TRBV12-3/TRBV12-4

CDR3 protein: CASSYEPDRDAFF
CDR3 DNA: TGTGCCAGCAGTTACGAACCCGACAGGGACGCTTTCTTT
D gene: TRBD1
clone size: many
J gene: TRBJ1-1
V gene: TRBV6-5

CDR3 protein: CAWTGGETEAFF
CDR3 DNA: TGTGCCTGGACGGGAGGGGAAACTGAAGCTTTCTTT
D gene: -
clone size: few
J gene: TRBJ1-1
V gene: TRBV30

CDR3 protein: CSVKGASDTTTYEQYF
CDR3 DNA: TGCAGTGTTAAAGGGGCTAGCGACACTACGACTTACGAGCAGTACTTC
D gene: -
clone size: many
J gene: TRBJ2-7
V gene: TRBV20-1

CDR3 protein: CASSLSEGFQYGYTF
CDR3 DNA: TGTGCCAGCAGCTTGTCGGAGGGGTTCCAGTATGGCTACACCTTC
D gene: -
clone size: many
J gene: TRBJ1-2
V gene: TRBV5-8

CDR3 protein: CATSDHGTSGSYEQYF
CDR3 DNA: TGTGCCACCAGTGATCATGGGACTAGCGGGAGCTACGAGCAGTACTTC
D gene: TRBD2
clone size: -
J gene: TRBJ2-7
V gene: TRBV24-1

CDR3 protein: CAISESKIQETQYF
CDR3 DNA: TGTGCCATCAGTGAGTCTAAGATCCAAGAGACCCAGTACTTC
D gene: -
clone size: -
J gene: TRBJ2-5
V gene: TRBV10-3

CDR3 protein: CASSPTSGLGTQYF
CDR3 DNA: TGTGCCAGCAGCCCCACTAGCGGCCTGGGGACCCAGTACTTC
D gene: TRBD2
clone size: -
J gene: TRBJ2-5
V gene: TRBV11-2

CDR3 protein: CAWSGQGDYGYTF
CDR3 DNA: TGTGCCTGGAGTGGACAAGGGGACTATGGCTACACCTTC
D gene: -
clone size: many
J gene: TRBJ1-2
V gene: TRBV30

CDR3 protein: CASSQEATITTYEQYF
CDR3 DNA: TGTGCCAGCAGCCAAGAGGCGACAATTACTACCTACGAGCAGTACTTC
D gene: -
clone size: -
J gene: TRBJ2-7
V gene: TRBV4-2

CDR3 protein: CASSYLWTSNTGELFF
CDR3 DNA: TGTGCCAGCAGTTACCTTTGGACCTCGAACACCGGGGAGCTGTTTTTT
D gene: -
clone size: -
J gene: TRBJ2-2
V gene: TRBV6-5

CDR3 protein: CASSVMGNEQYF
CDR3 DNA: TGTGCCAGCAGTGTTATGGGTAACGAGCAGTACTTC
D gene: -
clone size: -
J gene: TRBJ2-7
V gene: TRBV2

CDR3 protein: CASSRGIRDNQPQHF
CDR3 DNA: TGTGCCAGTAGCAGGGGGATTCGGGACAATCAGCCCCAGCATTTT
D gene: TRBD1
clone size: few
J gene: TRBJ1-5
V gene: TRBV19

CDR3 protein: CSAGDTTLRAEAFF
CDR3 DNA: TGCAGCGCCGGGGACACAACCCTAAGGGCTGAAGCTTTCTTT
D gene: -
clone size: many
J gene: TRBJ1-1
V gene: TRBV29-1

CDR3 protein: CASSFGSGNQPQHF
CDR3 DNA: TGTGCCAGCAGCTTCGGCAGCGGCAATCAGCCCCAGCATTTT
D gene: -
clone size: many
J gene: TRBJ1-5
V gene: TRBV11-2

CDR3 protein: CASGLAANTEAFF
CDR3 DNA: TGTGCCAGTGGTCTGGCCGCGAACACTGAAGCTTTCTTT
D gene: -
clone size: many
J gene: TRBJ1-1
V gene: TRBV19

CDR3 protein: CASSPGTSGGGGTGELFF
CDR3 DNA: TGTGCCAGCAGTCCCGGGACTAGCGGGGGGGGCGGCACCGGGGAGCTGTTTTTT
D gene: TRBD2
clone size: many
J gene: TRBJ2-2
V gene: TRBV6-4

CDR3 protein: CASSLSLNQPQHF
CDR3 DNA: TGTGCCAGCAGCTTGTCACTAAATCAGCCCCAGCATTTT
D gene: -
clone size: many
J gene: TRBJ1-5
V gene: TRBV5-5

CDR3 protein: CSAATGEGGTDPYF
CDR3 DNA: TGCAGTGCCGCAACCGGGGAGGGCGGGACAGATCCGTACTTC
D gene: -
clone size: many
J gene: TRBJ2-7
V gene: TRBV20-1

CDR3 protein: CASSLGISGGTEAFF
CDR3 DNA: TGTGCCAGCAGCTTAGGGATCAGTGGCGGCACTGAAGCTTTCTTT
D gene: -
clone size: few
J gene: TRBJ1-1
V gene: TRBV11-2

CDR3 protein: CSVSIAGQGSTGELFF
CDR3 DNA: TGCAGCGTCAGTATTGCGGGACAGGGGTCCACCGGGGAGCTGTTTTTT
D gene: TRBD1
clone size: few
J gene: TRBJ2-2
V gene: TRBV29-1

CDR3 protein: CASSKEAGANVLTF
CDR3 DNA: TGTGCCAGCAGTAAAGAGGCCGGGGCCAACGTCCTGACTTTC
D gene: -
clone size: many
J gene: TRBJ2-6
V gene: TRBV25-1

CDR3 protein: CSGTGTANTGELFF
CDR3 DNA: TGCAGCGGGACCGGGACGGCGAACACCGGGGAGCTGTTTTTT
D gene: -
clone size: many
J gene: TRBJ2-2
V gene: TRBV20-1

CDR3 protein: CASSPLGAGVNEQFF
CDR3 DNA: TGTGCCAGCAGCCCACTGGGGGCGGGAGTCAATGAGCAGTTCTTC
D gene: -
clone size: many
J gene: TRBJ2-1
V gene: TRBV7-9

CDR3 protein: CASIRGPTGELFF
CDR3 DNA: TGTGCCAGCATAAGGGGACCGACCGGGGAGCTGTTTTTT
D gene: -
clone size: many
J gene: TRBJ2-2
V gene: TRBV6-2/TRBV6-3

CDR3 protein: CASSETTGPYGYTF
CDR3 DNA: TGTGCCAGCAGTGAAACAACAGGGCCCTATGGCTACACCTTC
D gene: -
clone size: -
J gene: TRBJ1-2
V gene: TRBV6-1

CDR3 protein: CASSLEGTAANIQYF
CDR3 DNA: TGCGCCAGCAGCTTGGAGGGGACAGCGGCAAACATTCAGTACTTC
D gene: TRBD1
clone size: many
J gene: TRBJ2-4
V gene: TRBV5-1

CDR3 protein: CSATLYEQYF
CDR3 DNA: TGCAGTGCTACCCTTTACGAGCAGTACTTC
D gene: -
clone size: many
J gene: TRBJ2-7
V gene: TRBV20-1

CDR3 protein: CARTGEYQETQYF
CDR3 DNA: TGTGCCAGAACAGGGGAATACCAAGAGACCCAGTACTTC
D gene: TRBD1
clone size: -
J gene: TRBJ2-5
V gene: TRBV2

CDR3 protein: CATQKSGSYEQYF
CDR3 DNA: TGTGCCACACAAAAGAGCGGTTCCTACGAGCAGTACTTC
D gene: -
clone size: -
J gene: TRBJ2-7
V gene: TRBV24-1

CDR3 protein: CASSLNSLSYEQYF
CDR3 DNA: TGTGCCAGCAGTTTAAACAGCCTCTCCTACGAGCAGTACTTC
D gene: -
clone size: many
J gene: TRBJ2-7
V gene: TRBV27

CDR3 protein: CASSEQGGLGYTF
CDR3 DNA: TGTGCCAGCAGTGAACAGGGGGGCTTAGGCTACACCTTC
D gene: TRBD1
clone size: many
J gene: TRBJ1-2
V gene: TRBV6-1

CDR3 protein: CASSWQGPNSPLHF
CDR3 DNA: TGTGCCAGCAGTTGGCAGGGCCCTAATTCACCCCTCCACTTT
D gene: -
clone size: -
J gene: TRBJ1-6
V gene: TRBV12-3/TRBV12-4